The 10 T cell receptor beta chains presented below share a single source sample, sequenced in a study of Tregs in tolerant kidney transplant recipients. The nonmyeloablative bone marrow transplants came from related graft donors, with transient mixed chimerism. Profiled with immunoSEQ multiplex PCR; TCRdb holds only in-frame clones, not every one. The table for this sample gives about 31,000 clones. Sequenced here: CD4+ T cells from blood (PBMCs), sampled 24 months after the transplant. The receptors were sampled from a human patient who received a combined kidney and bone marrow transplant. Some T cells may possibly be graft donor cells.

As regards this clone: The sequenced fragment ends 3 residues before the CDR3 boundary, so the rest is inferred from the germline J gene. This chain uses TRBV20-1 with TRBJ2-3, with TRBD1 identical over 7 bases. Germline values: CDR1 DFQATT, CDR2 SNEGSKA (reference sequence). The V segment lost 1 base and the J segment 1 base; nucleotides outside the gene matches: 5. The CDR3 extends over 15 amino acids. CDR3 protein: CSARGSGQGTDTQYF. The covered CDR3 bases are TGCAGTGCTAGAGGTTCTGGACAGGGCACAGATACG.

The sequenced part of the CDR3 DNA is TGTGCCAGCAGTGATAGGGACACTAGCAATCAGCCC. This sequence encodes CASSDRDTSNQP. The full CDR3 is CASSDRDTSNQPQHF. The chain uses TRBV2 and TRBJ1-5, with D possibly being TRBD1 (6 bases). The CDR3 goes on 3 residues after the read ends, and that part is filled in from the germline J gene. Germline V CDR1 and CDR2: SNHLY, FYNNEI. The CDR3 has 15 amino acids. V lost 3 bases, J lost 0 bases, and 9 bases lay in between. The full variable domain, rest sourced from reference TRBV2 and TRBJ1-5, is EPEVTQTPSHQVTQMGQEVILRCVPISNHLYFYWYRQILGQKVEFLVSFYNNEISEKSEIFDDQFSVERPDGSNFTLKIRSTKLEDSAMYFCASSDRDTSNQPQHFGDGTRLSIL.

Worth noting for this clone: The missing CDR3 end, 3 residues past where the read stops, is filled in from the germline J gene. The V gene is TRBV11-2, the J gene TRBJ1-3, with D tentatively TRBD1 (6 bases). The CDR3 is made up of 14 amino acids. Deletions cut 5 bases from V and 0 bases from J, with 8 bases between. Germline V gene data show CDR1 as SGHAT and CDR2 as FQNNGV. The CDR3: CASSQGLSGNTIYF. The CDR3 DNA, read in part, is TGTGCCAGCAGCCAGGGGCTCTCTGGAAACACC.

Points on this clone: From the germline J gene comes the end of the CDR3, since the read stops 3 residues before it. This chain links TRBV5-6 with TRBJ1-2, with D tentatively TRBD1 (5 bases). V was shortened by 0 bases and J by 5 bases, with 11 bases between the two germline ends. This CDR3 region has 14 residues. Germline V CDR1 and CDR2: SGHDT, YYEEEE. The CDR3 here is CASSLAGGVYGYTF. The DNA read from the CDR3 is TGTGCCAGCAGCTTGGCCGGGGGGGTATATGGC.

Points on this clone: Read data end 3 residues before the CDR3 end; the end is taken from the germline J gene. V and J are TRBV7-6 and TRBJ2-1, with D perhaps matching TRBD2 (6 bases). In germline, CDR1 is SGHVS, CDR2 FNYEAQ. The CDR3 contains 14 residues. The V end was cut by 0 bases, the J end by 7 bases, with 10 bases between. The part of the CDR3 DNA that was read is TGTGCCAGCAGCTTAGCTTCTAGCGTGAATGAG. Its translation: CASSLASSVNE. The complete CDR3 sequence is CASSLASSVNEQFF.

Concerning this clone itself: The read ends 3 residues before the CDR3 terminus; that terminus is restored from the germline J gene. This chain connects TRBV20-1 to TRBJ2-2, with 12 nucleotides matching TRBD2. This CDR3 contains 16 residues. Germline V gene data show CDR1 as DFQATT and CDR2 as SNEGSKA (reference sequence). Trimming removed 6 bases from V and 7 bases from J; junction bases left unmatched: 12. CDR3 DNA (partial): TGCAGTGCAAACACTGGACTAGCGGGGCGGAGCGGGGAG. Residues: CSANTGLAGRSGE. The full CDR3 reads CSANTGLAGRSGELFF.

To note about this clone: The observed sequence ends 3 residues before the CDR3 terminus, with the missing tail filled in from the germline J gene. This chain joins TRBV4-1 and TRBJ2-5, with 7 bases identical to TRBD2. The CDR3 is 16 residues long. J was trimmed by 3 bases and V by 1 base; bases with no gene match: 8. The germline gives CDR1 MGHRA, CDR2 YSYEKL. The sequenced part of the CDR3 DNA is TGCGCCAGCAGCCAAGGGTTCTTTGCGGGAGAAGAGACC. It yields the protein CASSQGFFAGEET. The full CDR3 protein is CASSQGFFAGEETQYF.

About this clone itself: The CDR3 end falls 3 residues outside the read, so it is completed with the germline J gene. The chain uses TRBV20-1 and TRBJ2-4, with unresolved D. Trimming took 0 bases from V and 1 from J, leaving 13 bases between them. This CDR3 contains 16 residues. Germline CDR1 DFQATT, CDR2 SNEGSKA (reference sequence). The covered CDR3 bases are TGCAGTGCTAGAGAGAGGCCATCCGGGGCCAAAAACATT. This translates into CSARERPSGAKNI. The full CDR3 protein is CSARERPSGAKNIQYF.

As regards this clone: The sequenced fragment ends 3 residues before the CDR3 boundary, so the rest is inferred from the germline J gene. The V and J genes are TRBV7-2 and TRBJ2-7, with a tentative D call TRBD1 (5 bases). There are 14 residues in the CDR3. V shed 0 bases and J shed 4 bases, with 10 bases lying between them. Germline V gives CDR1 SGHTA, CDR2 FQGNSA. The CDR3 reads CASSLAARVYEQYF. CDR3 DNA, as far as it was read: TGTGCCAGCAGCTTAGCGGCCAGGGTGTACGAG.

CDR3 bases read: TGTGCCAGCAGCTTTACTAGCGGGAGGTATGAG. This translates into CASSFTSGRYE. The CDR3 as a whole reads CASSFTSGRYEQFF. The chain couples TRBV7-2 to TRBJ2-1; 12 bases map to TRBD2. Coverage ceases 3 residues before the CDR3 finishes, and the germline J gene fills in the end. CDR1 is SGHTA and CDR2 is FQGNSA in the germline V gene. The length of the CDR3 is 14 residues. Germline trimming cut 3 bases from V and 8 bases from J; bases unmatched to any gene: 2. The whole variable domain, remainder taken from reference TRBV7-2 and TRBJ2-1, is GAGVSQSPSNKVTEKGKDVELRCDPISGHTALYWYRQSLGQGLEFLIYFQGNSAPDKSGLPSDRFSAERTGGSVSTLTIQRTQQEDSAVYLCASSFTSGRYEQFFGPGTRLTVL.